Following are 24 T cell receptor beta chains from one sample sequenced in a study of cytomegalovirus exposure and HLA in healthy donors. The repertoire was sequenced with immunoSEQ multiplex PCR; TCRdb's copy has only in-frame clones and lacks some. The table has about 200,000 clones, roughly 81% seen once. Sequencing was carried out using PBMCs. The receptors here all came from a woman in her thirties in good health and CMV-seronegative.

The rearrangement uses TRBV30 and TRBJ2-1; TRBD1 agrees at 8 bases. V lost 1 base to trimming and J lost 7 bases; unmatched junction nucleotides: 9. The germline CDR1 and CDR2 sequences are GTSNPN and SVGIG (reference sequence). The CDR3 runs 15 residues. CDR3 sequence reads: CAWSAPGQVGNEQFF. The CDR3 coding sequence is TGTGCCTGGAGTGCGCCGGGACAGGTAGGGAATGAGCAGTTCTTC.

This rearrangement joins TRBV5-1 to TRBJ1-5; D possibly corresponds to TRBD1 (6 bases). CDR3 length: 14 amino acids. From germline, CDR1 is SGHRS and CDR2 YFSETQ. V was trimmed by 0 bases and J by 6 bases, leaving 10 bases between them. The chain's CDR3 is CASSLGGRGQPQHF. In DNA, the CDR3 is TGCGCCAGCAGCTTGGGGGGCAGGGGTCAGCCCCAGCATTTT.

The J gene is TRBJ1-2, the V gene TRBV6-1, with D possibly matching TRBD1 (5 bases). Germline assignment: CDR1 MNHNS and CDR2 SASEGT. The V gene lost 5 bases and the J gene lost 1 base, with 8 bases spanning the gap. There are 13 residues in the CDR3. The CDR3 loop is CASSRGNNYGYTF. CDR3 bases: TGTGCCAGCAGTCGGGGGAATAACTATGGCTACACCTTC.

V usage is TRBV27 and J usage is TRBJ2-1, with 10 bases that match TRBD2. The CDR3 spans 13 residues. V trimming: 7 bases; J trimming: 4 bases; junction bases outside the gene matches: 1. From germline, CDR1 is MNHEY and CDR2 SMNVEV (reference sequence). Here the CDR3 reads CASTSGSYNEQFF. Here the CDR3 DNA reads TGTGCCAGCACTAGCGGGAGTTACAATGAGCAGTTCTTC.

This clone was observed a handful of times. Compared with germline, one end of the junction differs, possibly owing to a read error. The chain combines TRBV28 with TRBJ2-4; the D gene is possibly TRBD1 (6 bases). The CDR3 is 12 residues long. Germline V gene lookup returns CDR1 MDHEN and CDR2 SYDVKM. The CDR3 sequence: CASRTTGTQPNF. The CDR3 nucleotides are TGTGCCAGCAGGACGACAGGAACCCAGCCGAACTTC.

The V gene is TRBV11-2, the J gene TRBJ2-5; D is possibly TRBD2 (5 bases). Trimming took off 4 bases at V and 6 bases at J, with 18 bases between the two ends. CDR3 length equals 15 residues. The germline V gene encodes CDR1 SGHAT and CDR2 FQNNGV. The CDR3 loop is CASSSQPEVWKTQYF. The CDR3 DNA reads TGTGCCAGCAGCTCTCAGCCGGAGGTGTGGAAGACCCAGTACTTC.

The chain uses TRBV7-9 and TRBJ2-6; 7 bases agree with TRBD1. CDR3 length: 15 residues. Unmatched junction bases numbered 2, after V lost 4 bases and J lost 2 bases. CDR1 SEHNR and CDR2 FQNEAQ come from the germline V gene (reference sequence). CDR3 in DNA: TGTGCCAGCAGCTCCCAGGGGGCTGGGGCCAACGTCCTGACTTTC. This codes for CASSSQGAGANVLTF.

J is TRBJ1-2 and V is TRBV2; D is uncertain. Germline assignment: CDR1 SNHLY and CDR2 FYNNEI. Trimming took off 4 bases at V and 0 bases at J, with 9 bases between the two ends. CDR3 size: 14 residues. The CDR3 reads CASSGQLTNYGYTF. In nucleotides, the CDR3 is TGTGCCAGCAGTGGACAACTTACTAACTATGGCTACACCTTC.

The CDR3 DNA is TGTGCCAGTAGTATAGGGGGCAGGGGGAATTCACCCCTCCACTTT. This sequence encodes CASSIGGRGNSPLHF. The V call is TRBV19, the J call TRBJ1-6; 7 bases map to TRBD1. The CDR3 sequence is 15 residues long. CDR1 and CDR2 from the germline V gene are LNHDA and SQIVND (reference sequence). J lost 7 bases, V lost 1 base, and 4 bases had no gene match.

The rearrangement uses TRBV4-1 and TRBJ2-2; the match to TRBD1 covers 9 bases. The CDR3 runs to 18 residues. The ends lost 4 bases at V and 6 bases at J; junction bases unmatched: 15. Germline-derived CDR1 and CDR2 are MGHRA and YSYEKL. The CDR3 DNA follows: TGCGCCAGCAGCCGACATAGTTCCGGGACAGGGTATTCCGGGGAGCTGTTTTTT. Its translation is CASSRHSSGTGYSGELFF.

The chain links TRBV28 to TRBJ1-4; unclear D gene. The CDR3 runs 10 residues. Germline V lookup: CDR1 MDHEN, CDR2 SYDVKM. Trimming removed 6 bases from V and 7 bases from J, with 3 bases in between. CDR3 residues: CASSREKLFF. In DNA, the CDR3 is TGTGCCAGCAGCCGTGAAAAACTGTTTTTT.

The chain recombines TRBV20-1 with TRBJ1-2; maybe TRBD1 (5 bases). Looked up from germline, CDR1 is DFQATT and CDR2 is SNEGSKA (reference sequence). There are 11 residues in the CDR3. V lost 5 bases, J lost 5 bases, and 9 bases lay in between. The DNA for the CDR3 is TGCAGTGCTCAAAGGGGTTATGGCTACACCTTC. It encodes CSAQRGYGYTF.

The genes are TRBV5-1 and TRBJ2-1; 10 nucleotides match TRBD2. CDR1 is SGHRS and CDR2 is YFSETQ in the germline V gene. The CDR3 is 16 residues long. After removal of 1 base from V and 6 bases from J, the junction contained 7 bases not matched to a gene. The CDR3 protein is CASSLRLAGFSNEQFF. In nucleotides, the CDR3 is TGCGCCAGCAGCTTGAGACTAGCGGGTTTTAGCAATGAGCAGTTCTTC.

This clone was counted between two and nine times. In DNA form, the CDR3 reads TGTGCCAGCAGGGTACAGGGGTCCTCTGGAAACACCATATATTTT. Its translation: CASRVQGSSGNTIYF. The chain recombines TRBV6-6 with TRBJ1-3; 7 positions match TRBD1. Germline assignment: CDR1 MNHNY and CDR2 SVGAGI (reference sequence). Trimming removed 6 bases from V and 0 bases from J; junction bases left unmatched: 5. The CDR3 totals 15 residues.

The chain uses TRBV4-2 and TRBJ1-2; possible D gene TRBD1, 6 bases. The CDR3 length is 14 residues. Per germline, CDR1 LGHNA and CDR2 YNFKEQ. V was pared by 1 base and J by 8 bases, with 14 bases between. In DNA, the CDR3 is TGTGCCAGCAGCCAAGCACAGGGAGCTGAGGGCTACACCTTC. Amino acid sequence: CASSQAQGAEGYTF.

The V and J genes are TRBV5-1 and TRBJ2-7, with 12 bases matching TRBD2. The CDR3 length is 15 residues. The junction had 10 bases not matched to a gene; V was cut back by 6 bases and J by 6 bases. Germline CDR1 SGHRS, CDR2 YFSETQ. This CDR3 reads CASTGLAGGPGEQYF. The CDR3 coding sequence is TGCGCCAGCACCGGCCTAGCGGGGGGGCCGGGCGAGCAGTACTTC.

The J gene is TRBJ2-3, the V gene TRBV6-1, with 14 bases that match TRBD2. The trim removed 8 bases at V and 2 bases at J, leaving 3 bases unmatched. This CDR3 has 15 amino acids. Germline CDR1 MNHNS, CDR2 SASEGT. This CDR3 is CASGGLAGVTDTQYF. Here the CDR3 DNA reads TGTGCCAGCGGGGGACTAGCGGGAGTCACAGATACGCAGTATTTT.

This chain connects TRBV6-5 to TRBJ1-5, with D uncertain. CDR1 is MNHEY and CDR2 is SVGAGI in the germline V gene. The CDR3 contains 16 residues. V was shortened by 0 bases and J by 0 bases, with 9 bases between the two germline ends. The CDR3 spells CASSYSATHSNQPQHF. The DNA for the CDR3 is TGTGCCAGCAGTTACTCCGCGACACATAGCAATCAGCCCCAGCATTTT.

V gene TRBV6-1 combines with J gene TRBJ1-5, with a possible D match to TRBD1 (6 bases). Germline CDR1 MNHNS, CDR2 SASEGT. Between the trimmed V and J ends, which lost 7 bases and 0 bases, there was a span of 13 bases. The CDR3 totals 15 residues. The CDR3 here is CASTSTGNSNQPQHF. As DNA, the CDR3 is TGTGCCAGCACTTCGACAGGAAATAGCAATCAGCCCCAGCATTTT.

The chain uses TRBV6-5 and TRBJ1-1, with D possibly TRBD1 on 6 matching bases. The germline V gene has CDR1 MNHEY and CDR2 SVGAGI. CDR3 length: 14 residues. Trimming left V 6 bases short and J 8 bases short, with 19 bases between. CDR3 residues: CASSPRGGRTEAFF. CDR3 DNA sequence: TGTGCCAGCAGCCCACGGGGGGGGCGAACGGAAGCTTTCTTT.

V and J are TRBV2 and TRBJ1-4; tentatively, D is TRBD1 (6 bases). This CDR3 spans 16 amino acids. Trimming cost V 4 bases and J 0 bases, with 12 bases left between them. Germline V lookup: CDR1 SNHLY, CDR2 FYNNEI. The CDR3 loop is CASSGRTVPTNEKLFF. CDR3 nucleotides: TGTGCCAGCAGTGGCCGGACAGTCCCAACTAATGAAAAACTGTTTTTT.

This clone was counted between two and nine times. This chain joins TRBV28 and TRBJ1-2; D call uncertain. The CDR3 spans 12 residues. V was shortened by 4 bases and J by 2 bases, with 5 bases between the two germline ends. Germline loops: CDR1 MDHEN, CDR2 SYDVKM. CDR3 nucleotide sequence: TGTGCCAGCAGTTCAGGAAACTATGGCTACACCTTC. It is translated as CASSSGNYGYTF.

V usage is TRBV2 and J usage is TRBJ2-5; tentative D call: TRBD1 (5 bases). The germline V gene has CDR1 SNHLY and CDR2 FYNNEI. Trimming took off 8 bases at V and 4 bases at J, with 14 bases between the two ends. The CDR3 runs 13 residues. This CDR3 reads CASDKGSPETQYF. Written as DNA, the CDR3 is TGTGCCAGCGATAAGGGGTCTCCAGAGACCCAGTACTTC. Together with reference TRBV2 and TRBJ2-5, the CDR3 gives the full variable domain: EPEVTQTPSHQVTQMGQEVILRCVPISNHLYFYWYRQILGQKVEFLVSFYNNEISEKSEIFDDQFSVERPDGSNFTLKIRSTKLEDSAMYFCASDKGSPETQYFGPGTRLLVL.

This rearrangement joins TRBV27 to TRBJ1-2; D perhaps matches TRBD1 (5 bases). V lost 0 bases and J lost 8, with 10 bases in between. The V gene's germline CDR1 is MNHEY and CDR2 SMNVEV (reference sequence). This CDR3 has 13 amino acids. CDR3 loop: CASSLSWGWGYTF. DNA for the CDR3: TGTGCCAGCAGTTTATCTTGGGGCTGGGGCTACACCTTC.